Presented here are 24 T cell receptor beta chains from one specimen sequenced in a study of blood T cells in healthy people across ages. With a J-beta primer mix and a sample-barcoded 5' primer, a second PCR ran roughly 6 to 11 cycles. TCRdb called the 5' RACE reads again in MiXCR, with one record for every CDR3 protein. The data contain approximately 810,000 distinct CDR3 sequences, around 28% of them singletons. The sequenced material came from blood. The source is a woman older than 75 in good health.

This clonotype turned up a few times. The chain couples TRBV3-1 to TRBJ2-3, with TRBD2 matching 9 bases. With V trimmed by 1 base and J by 4 bases, 6 bases remained unmatched. Germline assignment: CDR1 LGHDT and CDR2 YNNKEL (reference sequence). This CDR3 is 16 amino acids long. CDR3 sequence: CASSQGVLAGADTQYF. As DNA, the CDR3 is TGTGCCAGCAGCCAAGGGGTTTTAGCGGGGGCAGATACGCAGTATTTT.

This clonotype was recorded at least ten times. The rearrangement joins TRBV25-1 to TRBJ1-2; D call uncertain. The CDR3 contains 12 residues. Trimming removed 1 base from V and 7 bases from J, with 7 bases in between. Germline V gene sequence: CDR1 MGHDK, CDR2 SYGVNS. DNA for the CDR3: TGTGCCAGCAGTGAATGGACGGCTGGCTACACCTTC. It is translated as CASSEWTAGYTF.

The V and J genes are TRBV5-6 and TRBJ1-5; the D gene is possibly TRBD1 (6 bases). Deletions cut 4 bases from V and 1 base from J, with 9 bases between. CDR3 length: 14 amino acids. The germline V gene has CDR1 SGHDT and CDR2 YYEEEE. The chain's CDR3 is CASSHRASNQPQHF. In DNA, the CDR3 is TGTGCCAGCAGCCACAGGGCCAGCAATCAGCCCCAGCATTTT.

In its sample, this clonotype was seen many times. The chain carries TRBV25-1 and TRBJ1-2; TRBD1 is a possible D gene (6 bases). Germline V gene lookup returns CDR1 MGHDK and CDR2 SYGVNS. The CDR3 is 13 amino acids. V lost 9 bases and J 4 bases, leaving 15 bases between the germline ends. The CDR3 sequence is CARRSRGAYGYTF. For the CDR3, the DNA is TGTGCCAGGAGGAGTCGGGGGGCCTATGGCTACACCTTC.

The rearrangement joins TRBV20-1 to TRBJ2-3; 12 bases fit TRBD2. The CDR3 is made up of 14 amino acids. Germline V gives CDR1 DFQATT, CDR2 SNEGSKA (reference sequence). V lost 3 bases to trimming and J lost 11 bases; unmatched junction nucleotides: 9. CDR3 residues: CSARRLAGGVMQYF. The CDR3 region has the DNA TGCAGTGCTAGGCGCCTAGCGGGGGGGGTTATGCAGTATTTT.

This clonotype has at least ten counts. J is TRBJ2-6 and V is TRBV7-9; no reliable D call. V lost 2 bases, J lost 2 bases, and 13 bases lay in between. Germline V gene data show CDR1 as SEHNR and CDR2 as FQNEAQ (reference sequence). The CDR3 totals 17 residues. In DNA form, the CDR3 reads TGTGCCAGCAGCTTATCCAGGCAGGCTCCTGGGGCCAACGTCCTGACTTTC. Translated, it gives CASSLSRQAPGANVLTF. Drawing the rest from reference TRBV7-9 and TRBJ2-6, the complete variable domain is DTGVSQNPRHKITKRGQNVTFRCDPISEHNRLYWYRQTLGQGPEFLTYFQNEAQLEKSRLLSDRFSAERPKGSFSTLEIQRTEQGDSAMYLCASSLSRQAPGANVLTFGAGSRLTVL.

This clonotype occurred many times. Here the CDR3 reads CSARALQGAPYNSPLHF. The CDR3 DNA reads TGCAGTGCTAGAGCCCTACAGGGAGCACCCTATAATTCACCCCTCCACTTT. The rearrangement links TRBV20-1 to TRBJ1-6; maybe TRBD1 (6 bases). CDR3 length: 17 amino acids. CDR1 is DFQATT and CDR2 is SNEGSKA in the germline V gene (reference sequence). The V gene lost 1 base and the J gene lost 2 bases, with 15 bases spanning the gap.

This clonotype came up a few times. The rearrangement joins TRBV7-4 to TRBJ1-1; D not certain. Germline V gene data show CDR1 as SGHVT and CDR2 as SQSDAQ. V was cut by 6 bases and J by 4 bases, with 12 bases left in between. This CDR3 is built from 13 residues. The CDR3 here is CASRELRGTEAFF. The CDR3 DNA sequence: TGTGCCAGCAGGGAATTACGGGGCACTGAAGCTTTCTTT. Filled out from reference TRBV7-4 and TRBJ1-1, the complete variable domain reads GAGVSQSPRYKVAKRGRDVALRCDSISGHVTLYWYRQTLGQGSEVLTYSQSDAQRDKSGRPSGRFSAERPERSVSTLKIQRTEQGDSAVYLCASRELRGTEAFFGQGTRLTVV.

The table lists this clonotype with a few counts. V usage is TRBV6-5 and J usage is TRBJ1-5; weak D call: TRBD1 (5 bases). Germline V CDR1 and CDR2: MNHEY, SVGAGI. V dropped 3 bases and J dropped 7 bases, with 10 bases sitting between them. The CDR3 is made up of 13 amino acids. The DNA of the CDR3 is TGTGCCAGCAGTTATGGGGGGATCCAGCCCCAGCATTTT. Translating it yields CASSYGGIQPQHF.

This clonotype was recorded a few times. The chain employs TRBV7-6 and TRBJ1-6, with D unresolved. Germline V gene sequence: CDR1 SGHVS, CDR2 FNYEAQ. Trimming removed 1 base at V and 8 bases at J, with 15 bases between. The length of the CDR3 is 16 residues. In nucleotides, the CDR3 is TGTGCCAGCAGCTTAGAAGGTCTGACTTTGGATTCACCCCTCCACTTT. It is translated as CASSLEGLTLDSPLHF.

The genes are TRBV7-9 and TRBJ2-7, with D tentatively TRBD1 or TRBD2 (5 bases each). This CDR3 has 16 residues. V gave up 1 base and J gave up 6 bases, with 19 bases separating them. In germline, CDR1 is SEHNR, CDR2 FQNEAQ (reference sequence). The CDR3 reads CASSLVSGRGGGEQYF. The CDR3 DNA follows: TGTGCCAGCAGCTTAGTTTCGGGGCGCGGCGGTGGCGAGCAGTACTTC.

This clonotype was counted at least ten times. The chain employs TRBV12-3 or TRBV12-4 and TRBJ2-3, with D possibly being TRBD1 or TRBD2 (5 bases each). The CDR3 is 15 residues long. V was trimmed by 6 bases and J by 1 base, leaving 14 bases between them. The CDR3 DNA follows: TGTGCCAGCAGCTTTCGAGGGGCCGGCACAGATACGCAGTATTTT. Protein product: CASSFRGAGTDTQYF.

This clonotype was detected ten times or more. The genes are TRBV6-6 and TRBJ2-5; 13 bases agree with TRBD2. V lost 7 bases and J lost 5; bases outside the gene matches: 7. Looked up from germline, CDR1 is MNHNY and CDR2 is SVGAGI (reference sequence). CDR3 length equals 15 residues. Here the CDR3 reads CASTRTSGGRETQYF. CDR3 nucleotide sequence: TGTGCCAGCACCCGGACTAGCGGGGGTCGGGAGACCCAGTACTTC.

This clonotype was counted only a few times. The genes are TRBV19 and TRBJ1-2; D remains ambiguous. V gave up 6 bases and J gave up 4 bases, with 18 bases separating them. This CDR3 is 15 amino acids long. The germline CDR1 and CDR2 sequences are LNHDA and SQIVND (reference sequence). CDR3 loop: CASRSQRDEGYGYTF. For the CDR3, the DNA is TGTGCCAGTAGGAGTCAACGGGATGAGGGCTATGGCTACACCTTC.

This clonotype was counted at least ten times. This rearrangement joins TRBV6-6 to TRBJ2-7; maybe TRBD2 (6 bases). The CDR3 has 15 amino acids. Germline values: CDR1 MNHNY, CDR2 SVGAGI (reference sequence). V lost 0 bases and J 0 bases, leaving 9 bases between the germline ends. CDR3 bases: TGTGCCAGCAGTTACTCGGCGGGGTACTCCTACGAGCAGTACTTC. Translated, it gives CASSYSAGYSYEQYF.

This clonotype has just a few counts. J is TRBJ2-1 and V is TRBV18; 7 positions match TRBD1. The CDR3 loop spans 15 amino acids. V shed 6 bases, J shed 9 bases, and the junction held 14 bases outside the gene matches. Germline CDR1 is KGHSH and CDR2 is LQKENI. The CDR3 protein is CASSPGTDVCSEQFF. CDR3 bases: TGTGCCAGCTCCCCCGGGACAGACGTATGTTCTGAGCAGTTCTTC.

This clonotype was seen a few times. This rearrangement joins TRBV11-1 to TRBJ2-5; 7 bases fit TRBD2. Germline-derived CDR1 and CDR2 are SGHAT and FQDESV (reference sequence). With V trimmed by 5 bases and J by 11 bases, 17 bases remained unmatched. The CDR3 is 15 residues long. This CDR3 reads CASSPGGSSDREQYF. CDR3 nucleotides: TGTGCCAGCAGCCCCGGGGGGTCTAGCGACCGGGAGCAGTACTTC.

The V gene is TRBV12-3 or TRBV12-4, the J gene TRBJ2-5, with 11 bases matching TRBD2. V shed 2 bases, J shed 5 bases, and the junction held 4 bases outside the gene matches. This CDR3 spans 15 amino acids. CDR3 loop: CASSLIAGGRETQYF. The CDR3 DNA sequence: TGTGCCAGCAGTTTAATAGCGGGGGGGCGTGAGACCCAGTACTTC.

This clonotype was detected ten times or more. The V call is TRBV19, the J call TRBJ2-5; D perhaps matches TRBD1 (6 bases). The CDR3 is made up of 16 amino acids. V lost 7 bases and J lost 2, with 20 bases in between. Germline CDR1 is LNHDA and CDR2 is SQIVND (reference sequence). CDR3 DNA: TGTGCCAGTAACCCATTGCCTCGGGACATGCAAGAGACCCAGTACTTC. Translated, it gives CASNPLPRDMQETQYF.

Concerning this clonotype itself: A much larger clone lies a single base off, so this may be a read error. The CDR3 loop reads CASSCQGGPREQYF. The CDR3 DNA reads TGTGCCAGCAGTTGCCAGGGAGGCCCCCGCGAGCAGTACTTC. V is TRBV28 and J is TRBJ2-7, with D possibly TRBD2 on 6 matching bases. V gave up 4 bases and J gave up 6 bases, with 16 bases separating them. The CDR3 sequence is 14 residues long. Per the germline V gene, CDR1 is MDHEN and CDR2 is SYDVKM.

Turning to this clonotype: Possible read error: a much larger clone is one base away. This rearrangement joins TRBV5-1 to TRBJ2-1; 7 bases align to TRBD1. The J call may be wrong; the DNA end is better matched by TRBJ2-7. Germline V gene lookup returns CDR1 SGHRS and CDR2 YFSETQ. The CDR3 loop spans 16 amino acids. The CDR3 DNA follows: TGCGCCAGCAGCCGCCTTGTAGGGGGCGCAATCAATGAGCAGTACTTC. It translates to CASSRLVGGAINEQYF.

On this clonotype: This clone may be a read error of a much larger clone one base away. V and J are TRBV28 and TRBJ2-7; TRBD2 agrees at 9 bases. The CDR3 sequence is 13 residues long. The germline CDR1 and CDR2 sequences are MDHEN and SYDVKM. This chain's CDR3 is CASRYSGGYEHYF. In DNA, the CDR3 is TGTGCCAGCAGGTATAGCGGGGGTTACGAGCACTACTTC. Full variable domain (rest looked up from reference TRBV28 and TRBJ2-7): DVKVTQSSRYLVKRTGEKVFLECVQDMDHENMFWYRQDPGLGLRLIYFSYDVKMKEKGDIPEGYSVSREKKERFSLILESASTNQTSMYLCASRYSGGYEHYFGPGTRLTVT.

This clonotype has ten or more counts. J is TRBJ1-2 and V is TRBV3-1, with D unresolved. CDR3 length: 12 residues. The V gene lost 4 bases and the J gene lost 6 bases, with 9 bases spanning the gap. From germline, CDR1 is LGHDT and CDR2 YNNKEL (reference sequence). CDR3 sequence: CASSRTSNGYTF. DNA of the CDR3: TGTGCCAGCAGCCGCACAAGTAATGGCTACACCTTC. The complete variable domain, with remaining parts taken from reference TRBV3-1 and TRBJ1-2, reads DTAVSQTPKYLVTQMGNDKSIKCEQNLGHDTMYWYKQDSKKFLKIMFSYNNKELIINETVPNRFSPKSPDKAHLNLHINSLELGDSAVYFCASSRTSNGYTFGSGTRLTVV.

This chain links TRBV7-2 with TRBJ1-1, with a tentative D call TRBD1 (6 bases). The germline V gene encodes CDR1 SGHTA and CDR2 FQGNSA. This CDR3 region has 13 residues. V lost 5 bases, J lost 11 bases, and 18 bases lay in between. The CDR3 sequence: CASSPQRGANAFF. The CDR3 bases are TGTGCCAGCAGCCCTCAAAGGGGGGCGAATGCTTTCTTT. Together with reference TRBV7-2 and TRBJ1-1, the CDR3 gives the full variable domain: GAGVSQSPSNKVTEKGKDVELRCDPISGHTALYWYRQSLGQGLEFLIYFQGNSAPDKSGLPSDRFSAERTGGSVSTLTIQRTQQEDSAVYLCASSPQRGANAFFGQGTRLTVV.